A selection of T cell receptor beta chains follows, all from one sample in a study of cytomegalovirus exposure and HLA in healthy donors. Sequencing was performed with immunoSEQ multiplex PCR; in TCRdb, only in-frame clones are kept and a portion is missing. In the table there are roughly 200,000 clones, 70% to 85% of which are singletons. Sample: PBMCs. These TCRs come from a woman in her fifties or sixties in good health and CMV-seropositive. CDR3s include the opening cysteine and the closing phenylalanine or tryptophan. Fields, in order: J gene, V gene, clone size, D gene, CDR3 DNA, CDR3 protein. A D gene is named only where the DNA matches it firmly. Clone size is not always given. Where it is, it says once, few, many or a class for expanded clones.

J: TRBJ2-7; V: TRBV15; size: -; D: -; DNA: TGTGCCACCAGCAAAGAGTTAGGGGGGGCGTTCGAGCAGTACTTC; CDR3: CATSKELGGAFEQYF
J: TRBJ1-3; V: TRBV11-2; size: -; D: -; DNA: TGTGCCAGCAGCCCACGGGGGGCGCTCGGAAACACCATATATTTT; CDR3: CASSPRGALGNTIYF
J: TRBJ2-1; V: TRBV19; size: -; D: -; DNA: TGTGCCAGTAGTATAGCACAGGGGGGGAGGAATGAGCAGTTCTTC; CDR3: CASSIAQGGRNEQFF
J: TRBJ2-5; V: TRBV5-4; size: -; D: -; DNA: TGTGCCAGCACCCCTGGGCCTATACAAGAGACCCAGTACTTC; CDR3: CASTPGPIQETQYF
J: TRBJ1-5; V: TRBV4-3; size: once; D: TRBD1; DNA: TGCGCCAGCAGCCAAGGAGGACAGGGGAATCAGCCCCAGCATTTT; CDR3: CASSQGGQGNQPQHF
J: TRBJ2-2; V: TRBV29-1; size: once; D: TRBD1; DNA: TGCAGCGTTGAAAGGGACAGAACCGGGGAGCTGTTTTTT; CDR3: CSVERDRTGELFF
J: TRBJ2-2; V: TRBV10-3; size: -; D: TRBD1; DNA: TGTGCCATCAGTGGAACAGGGGTCGGAGGGGAGCTGTTTTTT; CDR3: CAISGTGVGGELFF
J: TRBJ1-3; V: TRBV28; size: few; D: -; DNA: TGTGCCAGCAGCCCTGAGGACTCCCAGGCGTTCTCTGGAAACACCATATATTTT; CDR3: CASSPEDSQAFSGNTIYF
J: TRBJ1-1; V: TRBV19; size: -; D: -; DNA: TGTGCCAGTTCCTCCCAGGGCGCACGGTTTGAAGCTTTCTTT; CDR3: CASSSQGARFEAFF
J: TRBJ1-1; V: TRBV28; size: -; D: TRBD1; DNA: TGTGCCAGCAGTCACAGGGGGCCGAACACTGAAGCTTTCTTT; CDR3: CASSHRGPNTEAFF
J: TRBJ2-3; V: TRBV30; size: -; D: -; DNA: TGTGCCTGGACAGGTTTTAGCACAGATACGCAGTATTTT; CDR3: CAWTGFSTDTQYF
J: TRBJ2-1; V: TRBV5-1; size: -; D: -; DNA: TGCGCCAGCAGCTTGGTTGGAGAGAATGAGCAGTTCTTC; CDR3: CASSLVGENEQFF
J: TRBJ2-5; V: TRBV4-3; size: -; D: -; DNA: TGCGCCAGCAGCCCCACGGACAGATCCCTGGAGACCCAGTACTTC; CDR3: CASSPTDRSLETQYF
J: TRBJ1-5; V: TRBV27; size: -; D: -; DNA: TGTGCCAGCGGAAAGCACGGAGGAGGAAGCAATCAGCCCCAGCATTTT; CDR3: CASGKHGGGSNQPQHF
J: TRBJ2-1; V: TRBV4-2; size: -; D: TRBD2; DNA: TGTGCCAGCAGCCAAGAGGCTAGCGGGGCCTACAATGAGCAGTTCTTC; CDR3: CASSQEASGAYNEQFF
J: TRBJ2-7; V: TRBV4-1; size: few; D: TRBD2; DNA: TGCGCCAGCAGCTCGCCGGGAGGAACCTACGAGCAGTACTTC; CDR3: CASSSPGGTYEQYF
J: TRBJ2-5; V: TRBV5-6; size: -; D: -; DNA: TGTGCCAGCAGTCGGGTCTCAGGGGAAGAGACCCAGTACTTC; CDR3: CASSRVSGEETQYF
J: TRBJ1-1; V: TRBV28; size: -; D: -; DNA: TGTGCCAGCACCCTAAAACGGGGTTTAGCTTTCTTT; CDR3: CASTLKRGLAFF
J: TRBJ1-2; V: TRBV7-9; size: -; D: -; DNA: TGTGCCAGCAGCCAAATGGGGTTGCGGGGAGCTAACTATGGCTACACCTTC; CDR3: CASSQMGLRGANYGYTF
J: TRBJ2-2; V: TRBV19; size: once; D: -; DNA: TGTGCCAGTAGTATAGGCGGGACGAACACCGGGGAGCTGTTTTTT; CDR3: CASSIGGTNTGELFF
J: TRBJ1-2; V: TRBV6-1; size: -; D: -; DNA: TGTGCCAGCAGTGTGGAGGAACTCTATGGCTACACCTTC; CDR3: CASSVEELYGYTF
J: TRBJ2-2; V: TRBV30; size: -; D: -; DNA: TGTGCCTGGAGTTATTGGAGCGCGAACACCGGGGAGCTGTTTTTT; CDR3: CAWSYWSANTGELFF